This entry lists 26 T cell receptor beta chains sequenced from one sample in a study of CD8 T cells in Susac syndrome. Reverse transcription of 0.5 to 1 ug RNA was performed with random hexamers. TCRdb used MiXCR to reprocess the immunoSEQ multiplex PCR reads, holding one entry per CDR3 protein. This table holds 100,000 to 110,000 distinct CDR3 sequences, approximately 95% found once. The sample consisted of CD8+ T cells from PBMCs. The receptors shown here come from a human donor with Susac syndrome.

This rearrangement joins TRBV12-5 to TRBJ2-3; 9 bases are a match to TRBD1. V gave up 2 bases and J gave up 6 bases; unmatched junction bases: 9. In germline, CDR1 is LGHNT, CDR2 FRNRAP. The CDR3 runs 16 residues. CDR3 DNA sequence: TGTGCTAGTGGTTTGATAGGGACAGGGAGGACCGATACGCAGTATTTT. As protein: CASGLIGTGRTDTQYF.

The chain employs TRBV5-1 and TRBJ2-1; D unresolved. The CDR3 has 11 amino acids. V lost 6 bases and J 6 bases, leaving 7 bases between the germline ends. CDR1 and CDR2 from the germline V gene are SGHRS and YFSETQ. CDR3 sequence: CASKVGNEQFF. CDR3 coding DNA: TGCGCCAGCAAGGTGGGCAATGAGCAGTTCTTC.

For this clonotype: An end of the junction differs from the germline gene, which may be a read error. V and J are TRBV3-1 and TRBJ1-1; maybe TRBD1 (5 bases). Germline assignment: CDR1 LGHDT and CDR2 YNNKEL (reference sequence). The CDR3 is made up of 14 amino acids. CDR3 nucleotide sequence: TGTGCCAGCAGCCAGTTGGGGCGGAACACTGAAGCCTTCTTT. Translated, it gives CASSQLGRNTEAFF.

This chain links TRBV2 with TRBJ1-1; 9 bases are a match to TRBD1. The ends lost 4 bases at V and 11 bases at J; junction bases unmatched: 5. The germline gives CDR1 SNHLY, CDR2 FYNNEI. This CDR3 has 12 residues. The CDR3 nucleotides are TGTGCCAGCAGTGCCGGGACAGGGAAGGCTTTCTTT. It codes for CASSAGTGKAFF.

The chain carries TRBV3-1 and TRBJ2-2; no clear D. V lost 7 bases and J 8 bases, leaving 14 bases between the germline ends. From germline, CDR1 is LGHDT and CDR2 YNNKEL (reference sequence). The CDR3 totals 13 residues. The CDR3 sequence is CASTPAVSGELFF. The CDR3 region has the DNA TGTGCCAGCACCCCCGCGGTCTCGGGGGAGCTGTTTTTT. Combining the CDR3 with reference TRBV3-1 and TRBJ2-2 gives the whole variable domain DTAVSQTPKYLVTQMGNDKSIKCEQNLGHDTMYWYKQDSKKFLKIMFSYNNKELIINETVPNRFSPKSPDKAHLNLHINSLELGDSAVYFCASTPAVSGELFFGEGSRLTVL.

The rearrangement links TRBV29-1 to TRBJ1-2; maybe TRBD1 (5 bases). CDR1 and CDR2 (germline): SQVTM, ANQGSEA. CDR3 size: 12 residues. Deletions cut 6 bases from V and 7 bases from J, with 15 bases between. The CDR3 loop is CSVSRDDPGYTF. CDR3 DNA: TGCAGCGTCTCTCGGGACGACCCTGGCTACACCTTC.

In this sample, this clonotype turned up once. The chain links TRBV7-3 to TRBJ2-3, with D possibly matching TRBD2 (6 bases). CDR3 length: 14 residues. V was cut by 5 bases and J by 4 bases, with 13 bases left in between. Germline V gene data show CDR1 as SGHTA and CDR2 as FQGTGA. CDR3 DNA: TGTGCCAGCAGCGCCTTACGGGAGCCAGATACGCAGTATTTT. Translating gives CASSALREPDTQYF.

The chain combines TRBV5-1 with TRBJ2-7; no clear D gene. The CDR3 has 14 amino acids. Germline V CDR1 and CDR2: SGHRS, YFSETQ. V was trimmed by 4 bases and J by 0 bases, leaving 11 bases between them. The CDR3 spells CASSPDDGSYEQYF. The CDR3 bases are TGCGCCAGCAGCCCAGACGACGGCTCCTACGAGCAGTACTTC.

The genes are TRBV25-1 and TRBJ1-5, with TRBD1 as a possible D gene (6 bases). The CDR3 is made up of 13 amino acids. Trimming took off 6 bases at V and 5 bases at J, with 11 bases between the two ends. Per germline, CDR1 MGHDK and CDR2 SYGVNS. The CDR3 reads CASSQTGDQPQHF. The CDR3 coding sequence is TGTGCCAGCAGCCAGACAGGCGATCAGCCCCAGCATTTT. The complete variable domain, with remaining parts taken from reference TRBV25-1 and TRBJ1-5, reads EADIYQTPRYLVIGTGKKITLECSQTMGHDKMYWYQQDPGMELHLIHYSYGVNSTEKGDLSSESTVSRIRTEHFPLTLESARPSHTSQYLCASSQTGDQPQHFGDGTRLSIL.

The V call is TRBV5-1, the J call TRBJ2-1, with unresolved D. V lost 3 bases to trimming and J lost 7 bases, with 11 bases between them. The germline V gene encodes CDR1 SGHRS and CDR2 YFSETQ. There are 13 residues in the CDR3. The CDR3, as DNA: TGCGCCAGCAGCTCAGAACTAACAAATGAGCAGTTCTTC. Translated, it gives CASSSELTNEQFF.

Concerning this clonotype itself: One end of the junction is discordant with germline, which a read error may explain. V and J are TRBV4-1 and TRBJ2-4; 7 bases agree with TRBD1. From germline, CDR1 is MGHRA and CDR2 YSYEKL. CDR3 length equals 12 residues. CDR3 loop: CASSPPLGTVNF. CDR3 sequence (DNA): TGCGCCAGCAGCCCGCCACTAGGGACAGTGAACTTC.

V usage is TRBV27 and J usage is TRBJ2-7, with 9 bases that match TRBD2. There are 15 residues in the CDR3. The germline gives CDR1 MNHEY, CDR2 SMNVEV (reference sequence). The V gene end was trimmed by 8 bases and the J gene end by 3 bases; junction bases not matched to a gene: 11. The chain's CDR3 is CASSPSGTSRYEQYF. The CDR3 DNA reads TGTGCCAGCTCCCCCTCGGGGACTAGCCGCTACGAGCAGTACTTC.

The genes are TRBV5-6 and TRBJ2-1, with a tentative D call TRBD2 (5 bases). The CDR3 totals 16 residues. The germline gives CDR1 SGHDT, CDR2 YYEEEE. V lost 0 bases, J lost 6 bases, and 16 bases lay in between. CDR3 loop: CASSLEGRARVNEQFF. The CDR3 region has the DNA TGTGCCAGCAGCTTGGAGGGCCGGGCGAGGGTCAATGAGCAGTTCTTC.

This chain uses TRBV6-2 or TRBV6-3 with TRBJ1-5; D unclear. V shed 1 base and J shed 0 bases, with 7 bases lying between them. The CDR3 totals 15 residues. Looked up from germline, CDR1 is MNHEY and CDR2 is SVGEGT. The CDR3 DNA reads TGTGCCAGCAGTTACTTGGCAGGTAGCAATCAGCCCCAGCATTTT. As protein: CASSYLAGSNQPQHF.

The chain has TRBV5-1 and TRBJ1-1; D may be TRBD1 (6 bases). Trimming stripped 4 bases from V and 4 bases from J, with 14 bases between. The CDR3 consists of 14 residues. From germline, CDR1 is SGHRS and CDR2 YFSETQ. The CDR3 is CASSAETGFTEAFF. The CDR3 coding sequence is TGCGCCAGCAGCGCCGAAACAGGGTTCACTGAAGCTTTCTTT.

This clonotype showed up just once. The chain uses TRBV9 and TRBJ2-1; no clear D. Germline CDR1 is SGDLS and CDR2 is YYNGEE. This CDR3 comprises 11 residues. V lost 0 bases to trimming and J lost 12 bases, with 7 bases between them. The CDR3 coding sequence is TGTGCCAGCAGCGTAGCTAACAGGCAGTTCTTC. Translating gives CASSVANRQFF.

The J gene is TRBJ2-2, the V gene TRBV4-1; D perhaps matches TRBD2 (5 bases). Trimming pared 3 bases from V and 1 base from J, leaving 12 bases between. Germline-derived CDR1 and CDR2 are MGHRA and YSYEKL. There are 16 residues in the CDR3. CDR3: CASSHVAGRNTGELFF. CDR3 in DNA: TGCGCCAGCAGCCACGTGGCGGGCCGGAACACCGGGGAGCTGTTTTTT.

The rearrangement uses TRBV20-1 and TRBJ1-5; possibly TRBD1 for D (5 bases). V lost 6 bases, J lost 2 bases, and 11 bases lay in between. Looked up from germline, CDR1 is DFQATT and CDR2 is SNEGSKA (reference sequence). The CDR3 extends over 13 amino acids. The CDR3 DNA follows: TGCAGTGCCCGGGACGTTGGCAATCAGCCCCAGCATTTT. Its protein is CSARDVGNQPQHF.

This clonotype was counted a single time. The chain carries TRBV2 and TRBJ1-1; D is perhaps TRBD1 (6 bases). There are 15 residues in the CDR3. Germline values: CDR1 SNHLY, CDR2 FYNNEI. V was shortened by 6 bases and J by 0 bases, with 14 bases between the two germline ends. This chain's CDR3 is CASSPGQKMNTEAFF. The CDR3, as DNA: TGTGCCAGCAGCCCAGGACAGAAAATGAACACTGAAGCTTTCTTT.

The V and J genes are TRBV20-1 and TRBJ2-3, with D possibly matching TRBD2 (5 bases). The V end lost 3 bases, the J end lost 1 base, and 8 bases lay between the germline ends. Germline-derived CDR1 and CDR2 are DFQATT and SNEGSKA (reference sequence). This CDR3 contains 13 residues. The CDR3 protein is CSASVARTDTQYF. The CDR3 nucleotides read TGCAGTGCTAGTGTAGCGCGCACAGATACGCAGTATTTT.

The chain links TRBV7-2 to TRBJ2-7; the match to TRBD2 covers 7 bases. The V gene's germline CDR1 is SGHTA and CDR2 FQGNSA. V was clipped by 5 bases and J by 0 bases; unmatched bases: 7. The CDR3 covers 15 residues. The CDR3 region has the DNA TGTGCCAGCAGCCGGGGGGAGATGAGCTCCTACGAGCAGTACTTC. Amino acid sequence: CASSRGEMSSYEQYF.

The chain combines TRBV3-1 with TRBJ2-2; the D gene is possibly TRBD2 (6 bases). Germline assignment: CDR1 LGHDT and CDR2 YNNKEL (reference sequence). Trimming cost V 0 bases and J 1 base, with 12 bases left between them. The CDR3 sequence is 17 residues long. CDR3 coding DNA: TGTGCCAGCAGCCAAGAGCGGGATACCGTGAACACCGGGGAGCTGTTTTTT. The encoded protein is CASSQERDTVNTGELFF.

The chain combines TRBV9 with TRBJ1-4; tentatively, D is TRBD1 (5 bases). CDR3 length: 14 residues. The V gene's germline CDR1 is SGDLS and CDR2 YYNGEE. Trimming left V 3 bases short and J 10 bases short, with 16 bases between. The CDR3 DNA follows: TGTGCCAGCAGCGCCAGCCTGGGACCAGGAAAACTGTTTTTT. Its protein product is CASSASLGPGKLFF.

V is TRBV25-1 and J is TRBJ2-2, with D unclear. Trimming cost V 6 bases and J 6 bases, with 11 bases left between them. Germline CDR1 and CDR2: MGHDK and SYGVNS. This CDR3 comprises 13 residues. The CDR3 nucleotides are TGTGCCAGCAGAAACGTTAACCCCGGGGAGCTGTTTTTT. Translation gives CASRNVNPGELFF. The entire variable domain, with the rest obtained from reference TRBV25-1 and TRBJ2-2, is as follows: EADIYQTPRYLVIGTGKKITLECSQTMGHDKMYWYQQDPGMELHLIHYSYGVNSTEKGDLSSESTVSRIRTEHFPLTLESARPSHTSQYLCASRNVNPGELFFGEGSRLTVL.

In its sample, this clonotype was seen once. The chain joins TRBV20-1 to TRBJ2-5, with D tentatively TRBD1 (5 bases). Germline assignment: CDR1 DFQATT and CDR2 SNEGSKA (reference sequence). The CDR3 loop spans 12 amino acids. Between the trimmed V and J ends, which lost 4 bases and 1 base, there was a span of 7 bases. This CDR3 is CSANQGQETQYF. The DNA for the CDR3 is TGCAGTGCTAACCAGGGCCAAGAGACCCAGTACTTC.

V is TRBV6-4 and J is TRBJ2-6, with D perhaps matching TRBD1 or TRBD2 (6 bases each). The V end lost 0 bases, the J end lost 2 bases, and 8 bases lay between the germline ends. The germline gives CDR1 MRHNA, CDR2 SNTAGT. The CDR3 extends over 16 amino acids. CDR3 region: CASSDSGGTGANVLTF. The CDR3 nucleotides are TGTGCCAGCAGTGACTCCGGGGGCACTGGGGCCAACGTCCTGACTTTC.